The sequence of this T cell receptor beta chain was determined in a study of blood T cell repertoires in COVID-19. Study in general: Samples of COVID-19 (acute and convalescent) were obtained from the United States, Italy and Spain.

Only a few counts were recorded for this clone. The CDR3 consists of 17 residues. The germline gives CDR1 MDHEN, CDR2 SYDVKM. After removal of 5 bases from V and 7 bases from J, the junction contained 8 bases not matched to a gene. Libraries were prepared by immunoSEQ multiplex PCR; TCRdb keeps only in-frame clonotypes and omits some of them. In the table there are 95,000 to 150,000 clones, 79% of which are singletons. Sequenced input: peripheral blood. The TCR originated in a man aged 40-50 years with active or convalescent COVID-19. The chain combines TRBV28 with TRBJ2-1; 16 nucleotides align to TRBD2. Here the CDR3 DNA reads TGTGCCAGCAGTGGGACTAGCGGGGGGGCCTCCTTAAATGAGCAGTTCTTC. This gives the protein CASSGTSGGASLNEQFF.